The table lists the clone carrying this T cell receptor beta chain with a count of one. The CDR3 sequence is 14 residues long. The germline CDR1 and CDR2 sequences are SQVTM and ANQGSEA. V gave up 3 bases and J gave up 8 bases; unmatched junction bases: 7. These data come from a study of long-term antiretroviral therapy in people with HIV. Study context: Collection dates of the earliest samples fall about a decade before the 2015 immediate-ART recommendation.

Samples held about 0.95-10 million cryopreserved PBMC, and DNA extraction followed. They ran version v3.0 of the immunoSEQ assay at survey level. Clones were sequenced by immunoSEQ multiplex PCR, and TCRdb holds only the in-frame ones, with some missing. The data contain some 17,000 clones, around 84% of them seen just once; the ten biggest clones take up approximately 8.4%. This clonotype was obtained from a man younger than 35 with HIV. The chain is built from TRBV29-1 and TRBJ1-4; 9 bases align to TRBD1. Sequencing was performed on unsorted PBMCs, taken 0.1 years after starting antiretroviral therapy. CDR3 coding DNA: TGCAGCGTTGAGAGTGGACAGGGGCGAGAAAAACTGTTTTTT. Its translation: CSVESGQGREKLFF.